Below are 31 T cell receptor beta chains sequenced from a single sample in a study of T-cell reconstitution after alpha-beta-depleted transplantation in children. A library of TCRbeta sequences, prepared with unique molecular identifiers, was generated. TCRdb passed the PCR reads through MiXCR, listing each CDR3 protein once. This table has about 230,000 distinct CDR3 sequences, 9.7% appearing once. The sequencing used PBMCs from the stem cell graft donor, collected from the stem cell graft. The receptor source for this set is a human donor who donated a stem cell graft to a child with SCID.

Ten or more counts support this clonotype. The V call is TRBV11-2, the J call TRBJ1-1; possible D gene TRBD1, 5 bases. Trimming left V 1 base short and J 0 bases short, with 12 bases between. The CDR3 totals 16 residues. Germline V gene data show CDR1 as SGHAT and CDR2 as FQNNGV. The DNA of the CDR3 is TGTGCCAGCAGCTTAGCGAGGGGCGCCATGAACACTGAAGCTTTCTTT. It encodes CASSLARGAMNTEAFF.

This clonotype was counted at least ten times. The rearrangement uses TRBV7-2 and TRBJ2-1, with D possibly being TRBD2 (5 bases). The CDR3 covers 14 residues. V lost 4 bases to trimming and J lost 10 bases, with 17 bases between them. The germline gives CDR1 SGHTA, CDR2 FQGNSA. CDR3 loop: CASSSQSGLGEQFF. DNA of the CDR3: TGTGCCAGCAGCTCCCAAAGTGGACTTGGCGAGCAGTTCTTC.

This clonotype was detected ten times or more. CDR3 sequence reads: CASSYGRDYGYTF. The CDR3 region has the DNA TGTGCCAGCAGTTACGGGCGGGACTATGGCTACACCTTC. This rearrangement joins TRBV6-5 to TRBJ1-2; no clear D. With 2 bases removed from V and 3 bases from J, the gap between germline ends came to 7 bases. The CDR3 runs to 13 residues. CDR1 and CDR2 (germline): MNHEY, SVGAGI.

Many counts were recorded for this clonotype. The rearrangement links TRBV20-1 to TRBJ2-3, with a possible D match to TRBD1 (6 bases). V was cut by 0 bases and J by 3 bases, with 10 bases left in between. CDR3 length: 14 amino acids. Germline assignment: CDR1 DFQATT and CDR2 SNEGSKA (reference sequence). This CDR3 reads CSARDRGRTDTQYF. DNA of the CDR3: TGCAGTGCTAGAGACAGGGGTAGGACAGATACGCAGTATTTT.

At least ten counts were recorded for this clonotype. V usage is TRBV5-1 and J usage is TRBJ2-4; the D call may be TRBD1 or TRBD2 (5 bases each). The V end was cut by 0 bases, the J end by 7 bases, with 8 bases between. The CDR3 runs to 13 residues. Germline V gives CDR1 SGHRS, CDR2 YFSETQ. The CDR3 nucleotides are TGCGCCAGCAGCTTGGAGGGGACCAACATTCAGTACTTC. This encodes CASSLEGTNIQYF.

This clonotype was seen ten or more times. The rearrangement joins TRBV7-2 to TRBJ2-2; 8 bases are shared with TRBD2. The V gene end was trimmed by 2 bases and the J gene end by 5 bases; junction bases not matched to a gene: 1. The CDR3 sequence is 14 residues long. CDR1 is SGHTA and CDR2 is FQGNSA in the germline V gene. CDR3 coding DNA: TGTGCCAGCAGCTTACCGGGGGGGACCGGGGAGCTGTTTTTT. Protein: CASSLPGGTGELFF.

This clonotype was recorded at least ten times. V gene TRBV15 combines with J gene TRBJ2-1; 9 bases align to TRBD1. V lost 2 bases, J lost 5 bases, and 7 bases stayed unmatched. The CDR3 has 16 amino acids. Looked up from germline, CDR1 is LNHNV and CDR2 is YYDKDF (reference sequence). This CDR3 is CATSRSGTGIDNEQFF. The CDR3 coding sequence is TGTGCCACCAGCAGATCCGGGACAGGGATCGACAATGAGCAGTTCTTC.

In its sample, this clonotype was seen many times. The chain combines TRBV10-3 with TRBJ2-3; 11 positions match TRBD2. Trimming at V came to 4 bases and at J to 4 bases, leaving 10 bases not matched to a gene. The V gene's germline CDR1 is ENHRY and CDR2 SYGVKD. There are 17 residues in the CDR3. DNA of the CDR3: TGTGCCATCAGTGCCCCATTAGCGGGGGGGCCATCAGATACGCAGTATTTT. Its translation is CAISAPLAGGPSDTQYF.

J is TRBJ1-1 and V is TRBV5-1, with 9 bases that match TRBD1. From germline, CDR1 is SGHRS and CDR2 YFSETQ. The J segment lost 4 bases and the V segment lost 7 bases, leaving 20 bases of the junction unmatched. The CDR3 sequence is 18 residues long. The CDR3, as DNA: TGCGCCAGCGGGTCCGGGACAGGGAGCTACAGAACGATCACTGAAGCTTTCTTT. Translated, it gives CASGSGTGSYRTITEAFF.

Ten or more counts support this clonotype. This chain uses TRBV5-1 with TRBJ2-4; TRBD2 aligns across 7 bases. This CDR3 has 14 amino acids. Germline CDR1 is SGHRS and CDR2 is YFSETQ. Unmatched junction bases numbered 4, after V lost 0 bases and J lost 7 bases. This CDR3 is CASSLAGRDNIQYF. DNA for the CDR3: TGCGCCAGCAGCTTGGCGGGGAGGGATAACATTCAGTACTTC.

This clonotype was seen many times. The chain links TRBV18 to TRBJ1-1; possibly TRBD1 for D (5 bases). CDR3 size: 13 residues. Per germline, CDR1 KGHSH and CDR2 LQKENI. V was shortened by 3 bases and J by 4 bases, with 9 bases between the two germline ends. The CDR3 loop is CASSPGARTEAFF. The DNA of the CDR3 is TGTGCCAGCTCACCTGGGGCCCGCACTGAAGCTTTCTTT.

Many counts were recorded for this clonotype. The chain recombines TRBV7-9 with TRBJ2-1; D is unclear. There are 15 residues in the CDR3. CDR1 and CDR2 from the germline V gene are SEHNR and FQNEAQ (reference sequence). Trimming shortened V by 4 bases and J by 2 bases, and 12 bases separated the two germline ends. The CDR3 DNA reads as TGTGCCAGCAGCTCTCCGGACCGGGCCTACAATGAGCAGTTCTTC. Translated: CASSSPDRAYNEQFF.

This clonotype was counted at least ten times. This chain links TRBV5-6 with TRBJ2-2; maybe TRBD1 (5 bases). CDR1 is SGHDT, CDR2 YYEEEE, per germline. The CDR3 is 13 amino acids. V was shortened by 2 bases and J by 6 bases, with 8 bases between the two germline ends. CDR3 protein: CASSFRGAGELFF. Written as DNA, the CDR3 is TGTGCCAGCAGCTTTAGGGGTGCCGGGGAGCTGTTTTTT.

This clonotype has a count of ten or more. This rearrangement joins TRBV5-1 to TRBJ2-3; D gene unclear. V lost 5 bases and J lost 0, with 10 bases in between. The CDR3 is made up of 14 amino acids. Germline V gives CDR1 SGHRS, CDR2 YFSETQ. The CDR3 DNA is TGCGCCAGCAGAGTAGCCTTTAGCACAGATACGCAGTATTTT. Its translation: CASRVAFSTDTQYF.

The table lists this clonotype with a few counts. The CDR3 nucleotides are TGTGCCACCGGACGGGTAGCCAAAAACATTCAGTACTTC. It translates to CATGRVAKNIQYF. This sequence joins TRBV28 and TRBJ2-4; D not resolved. Looked up from germline, CDR1 is MDHEN and CDR2 is SYDVKM. The CDR3 length is 13 residues. Trimming stripped 10 bases from V and 0 bases from J, with 10 bases between.

Ten or more counts support this clonotype. The genes are TRBV6-2 or TRBV6-3 and TRBJ2-3; possibly TRBD2 for D (5 bases). The CDR3 is made up of 15 amino acids. Between the trimmed V and J ends, which lost 0 bases and 3 bases, there was a span of 10 bases. Germline V gene data show CDR1 as MNHEY and CDR2 as SVGEGT. The CDR3 coding sequence is TGTGCCAGCAGTTACTCGAGACTAAGAACAGATACGCAGTATTTT. As protein: CASSYSRLRTDTQYF.

Concerning this clonotype: A much larger clone differs from this one at a single base, so this may be a read error. CDR3 protein: CASSRGWTESYEQHF. For the CDR3, the DNA is TGTGCCAGCAGCCGAGGATGGACGGAATCCTACGAGCAGCACTTC. The rearrangement joins TRBV7-9 to TRBJ2-7, with D unresolved. The germline V gene encodes CDR1 SEHNR and CDR2 FQNEAQ (reference sequence). The CDR3 loop spans 15 amino acids.

This clonotype has a count of ten or more. The rearrangement joins TRBV6-5 to TRBJ1-1, with D uncertain. This CDR3 comprises 16 residues. Trimming cost V 4 bases and J 3 bases, with 18 bases left between them. The germline V gene encodes CDR1 MNHEY and CDR2 SVGAGI. The CDR3 coding sequence is TGTGCCAGCAGTTTAAATTGGGCCTCAAGGGACACTGAAGCTTTCTTT. It translates to CASSLNWASRDTEAFF.

Ten or more counts support this clonotype. V gene TRBV4-2 combines with J gene TRBJ1-5; tentative D call: TRBD1 (6 bases). CDR1 is LGHNA and CDR2 is YNFKEQ in the germline V gene. Trimming removed 0 bases from V and 4 bases from J, with 10 bases in between. The CDR3 has 15 residues. The CDR3 protein is CASSQDRGRNQPQHF. The CDR3 region has the DNA TGTGCCAGCAGCCAAGACAGGGGCCGAAATCAGCCCCAGCATTTT.

This clonotype appeared many times. The chain uses TRBV5-1 and TRBJ2-5, with 8 bases fitting TRBD1. There are 14 residues in the CDR3. V shed 4 bases, J shed 5 bases, and the junction held 7 bases outside the gene matches. Germline V gives CDR1 SGHRS, CDR2 YFSETQ. CDR3 residues: CASSHGTGGETQYF. The CDR3 DNA sequence: TGCGCCAGCAGCCACGGGACAGGTGGGGAGACCCAGTACTTC.

This clonotype was detected many times. V gene TRBV27 combines with J gene TRBJ2-7; D unclear. The CDR3 totals 15 residues. Trimming took off 2 bases at V and 4 bases at J, with 15 bases between the two ends. Germline V gene data show CDR1 as MNHEY and CDR2 as SMNVEV (reference sequence). CDR3 bases: TGTGCCAGCAGTTTACTCCGACAAGGGCCTTACGAGCAGTACTTC. Encoded protein: CASSLLRQGPYEQYF.

This clonotype was found many times. In DNA, the CDR3 is TGTGCCAGCACTTGGGACCTTTTTCCCTACGAGCAGTACTTC. Protein product: CASTWDLFPYEQYF. V is TRBV2 and J is TRBJ2-7; D might be TRBD1 or TRBD2, each matching 5 bases. The germline V and J ends were trimmed by 7 bases and 2 bases, with 15 bases remaining between them. The CDR3 is 14 residues long. Germline loops: CDR1 SNHLY, CDR2 FYNNEI.

In its sample, this clonotype was seen many times. The V gene is TRBV5-1, the J gene TRBJ2-1; D is possibly TRBD2 (5 bases). This CDR3 is 18 amino acids long. V dropped 6 bases and J dropped 0 bases, with 22 bases sitting between them. The V gene's germline CDR1 is SGHRS and CDR2 YFSETQ. In DNA form, the CDR3 reads TGCGCCAGCAAAAGGACGGAGATAGCGTCTAGCTCCTACAATGAGCAGTTCTTC. The encoded protein is CASKRTEIASSSYNEQFF.

The chain recombines TRBV7-7 with TRBJ2-1, with a tentative D call TRBD1 (6 bases). This CDR3 comprises 14 residues. The V gene lost 4 bases and the J gene lost 5 bases, with 12 bases spanning the gap. Germline V gene sequence: CDR1 SSHAT, CDR2 FNYEAQ (reference sequence). DNA of the CDR3: TGTGCCAGCAGCTCCTCCCGGGACAACAATGAGCAGTTCTTC. Amino acid sequence: CASSSSRDNNEQFF.

This clonotype was detected ten times or more. Here the CDR3 reads CASSRDRGRTGELFF. DNA for the CDR3: TGTGCCAGCAGCCGGGACAGGGGGCGCACCGGGGAGCTGTTTTTT. The chain couples TRBV2 to TRBJ2-2; 12 bases align to TRBD1. The CDR3 is made up of 15 amino acids. From germline, CDR1 is SNHLY and CDR2 FYNNEI. V shed 6 bases, J shed 4 bases, and the junction held 3 bases outside the gene matches.

This clonotype was seen many times. The V and J genes are TRBV2 and TRBJ1-1; no clear D gene. Trimming removed 6 bases from V and 4 bases from J, with 15 bases in between. This CDR3 is built from 14 residues. Germline lookup yields CDR1 SNHLY and CDR2 FYNNEI. The CDR3 coding sequence is TGTGCCAGCAGGTCCACCCTGGAGGCCACTGAAGCTTTCTTT. This translates into CASRSTLEATEAFF.

The chain combines TRBV5-1 with TRBJ2-1, with 8 bases fitting TRBD2. V was clipped by 2 bases and J by 2 bases; unmatched bases: 9. Germline CDR1 reads SGHRS; CDR2 reads YFSETQ. The CDR3 runs to 17 residues. CDR3 loop: CASSFSPLAGPYNEQFF. CDR3 DNA: TGCGCCAGCAGCTTCTCCCCTTTAGCGGGGCCCTACAATGAGCAGTTCTTC.

At least ten counts were recorded for this clonotype. The genes are TRBV6-2 or TRBV6-3 and TRBJ1-1, with D maybe TRBD1 (5 bases). In germline, CDR1 is MNHEY, CDR2 SVGEGT. The CDR3 is 15 residues long. V was shortened by 0 bases and J by 1 base, with 9 bases between the two germline ends. The DNA for the CDR3 is TGTGCCAGCAGTTACTCGGGGCAGTGGAACACTGAAGCTTTCTTT. Residues: CASSYSGQWNTEAFF.

This clonotype was recorded at least ten times. CDR3 DNA: TGCGCCAGCAGCTTGCTTACAACCAACTACGAGCAGTACTTC. It encodes CASSLLTTNYEQYF. The V call is TRBV5-1, the J call TRBJ2-7; D remains unclear. Trimming pared 1 base from V and 3 bases from J, leaving 11 bases between. The CDR3 spans 14 residues. Germline CDR1 SGHRS, CDR2 YFSETQ.

The rearrangement uses TRBV5-1 and TRBJ2-2; 7 bases are a match to TRBD1. This CDR3 has 15 amino acids. Per the germline V gene, CDR1 is SGHRS and CDR2 is YFSETQ. The ends lost 0 bases at V and 3 bases at J; junction bases unmatched: 2. DNA for the CDR3: TGCGCCAGCAGCTTGGAGGGACAGTACACCGGGGAGCTGTTTTTT. Translating it yields CASSLEGQYTGELFF.

The table lists this clonotype with many counts. V is TRBV7-6 and J is TRBJ2-2; TRBD2 agrees at 14 bases. Trimming removed 0 bases from V and 5 bases from J; junction bases left unmatched: 2. In germline, CDR1 is SGHVS, CDR2 FNYEAQ. This CDR3 contains 17 residues. CDR3 nucleotide sequence: TGTGCCAGCAGCTTAGCTGGGACTAGCGGGGGAACCGGGGAGCTGTTTTTT. Its protein is CASSLAGTSGGTGELFF.